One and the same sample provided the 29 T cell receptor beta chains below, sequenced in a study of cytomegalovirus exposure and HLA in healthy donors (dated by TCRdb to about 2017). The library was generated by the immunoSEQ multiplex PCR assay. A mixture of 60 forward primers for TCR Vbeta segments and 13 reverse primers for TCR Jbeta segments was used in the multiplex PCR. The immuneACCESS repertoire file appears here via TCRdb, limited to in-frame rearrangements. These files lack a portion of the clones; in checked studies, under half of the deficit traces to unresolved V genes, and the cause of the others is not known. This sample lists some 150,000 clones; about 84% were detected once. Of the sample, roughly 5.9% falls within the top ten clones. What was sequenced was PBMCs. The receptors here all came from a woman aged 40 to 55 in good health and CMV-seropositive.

Here the CDR3 DNA reads TGTGCCAGCAGCCCAGGTGGGGGGGGAAAGGCCGGGGAGCTGTTTTTT. Amino acid sequence: CASSPGGGGKAGELFF. The rearrangement links TRBV28 to TRBJ2-2, with 7 bases fitting TRBD2. V lost 6 bases and J lost 6; bases outside the gene matches: 13. The germline V gene has CDR1 MDHEN and CDR2 SYDVKM. This CDR3 has 16 residues.

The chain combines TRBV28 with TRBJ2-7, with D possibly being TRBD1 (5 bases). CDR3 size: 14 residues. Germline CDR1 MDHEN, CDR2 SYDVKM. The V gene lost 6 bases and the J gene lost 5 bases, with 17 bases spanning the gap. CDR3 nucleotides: TGTGCCAGCAGGGCAGAAGGGGATAATGACGAGCAGTACTTC. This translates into CASRAEGDNDEQYF.

CDR3 bases: TGCGCCAGCAGCATAACGGGAACCCGCGGACGGGACACTGAAGCTTTCTTT. This translates into CASSITGTRGRDTEAFF. The chain combines TRBV5-1 with TRBJ1-1, with unresolved D. CDR3 length: 17 residues. Germline lookup yields CDR1 SGHRS and CDR2 YFSETQ. The V end was cut by 4 bases, the J end by 3 bases, with 22 bases between.

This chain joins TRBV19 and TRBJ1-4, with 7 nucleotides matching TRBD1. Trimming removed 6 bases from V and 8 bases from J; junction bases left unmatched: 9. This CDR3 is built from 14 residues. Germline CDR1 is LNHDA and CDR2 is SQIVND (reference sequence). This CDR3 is CASSQTGRREKLFF. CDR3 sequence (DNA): TGTGCCAGTAGCCAGACAGGGAGGCGAGAAAAACTGTTTTTT.

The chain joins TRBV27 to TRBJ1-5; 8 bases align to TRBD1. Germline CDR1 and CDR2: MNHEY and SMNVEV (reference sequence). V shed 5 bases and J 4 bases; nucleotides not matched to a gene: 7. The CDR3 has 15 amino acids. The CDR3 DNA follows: TGTGCCAGCAGTCCGGACAGGGTTTTTAATCAGCCCCAGCATTTT. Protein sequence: CASSPDRVFNQPQHF.

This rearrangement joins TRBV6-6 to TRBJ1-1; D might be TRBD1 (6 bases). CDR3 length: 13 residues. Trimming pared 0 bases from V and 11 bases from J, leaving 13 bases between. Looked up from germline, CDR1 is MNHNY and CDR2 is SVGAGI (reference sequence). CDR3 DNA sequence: TGTGCCAGCAGTTACTCGGACAGATATGCCGCTTTCTTT. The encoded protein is CASSYSDRYAAFF.

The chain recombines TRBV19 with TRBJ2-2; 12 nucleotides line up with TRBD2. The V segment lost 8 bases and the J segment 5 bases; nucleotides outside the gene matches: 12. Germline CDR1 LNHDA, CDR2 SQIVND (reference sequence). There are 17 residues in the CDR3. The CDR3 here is CASFRSRTSGTTGELFF. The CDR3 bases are TGTGCCAGTTTCAGATCCCGGACTAGCGGGACAACCGGGGAGCTGTTTTTT.

The CDR3 here is CAWSVRDRAYEQYF. The CDR3 nucleotides read TGTGCCTGGAGTGTCCGGGACAGGGCCTACGAGCAGTACTTC. The rearrangement uses TRBV30 and TRBJ2-7; TRBD1 agrees at 9 bases. There are 14 residues in the CDR3. Germline CDR1 is GTSNPN and CDR2 is SVGIG (reference sequence). V lost 0 bases and J lost 2; bases outside the gene matches: 2. The entire variable domain, with the rest obtained from reference TRBV30 and TRBJ2-7, is as follows: SQTIHQWPATLVQPVGSPLSLECTVEGTSNPNLYWYRQAAGRGLQLLFYSVGIGQISSEVPQNLSASRPQDRQFILSSKKLLLSDSGFYLCAWSVRDRAYEQYFGPGTRLTVT.

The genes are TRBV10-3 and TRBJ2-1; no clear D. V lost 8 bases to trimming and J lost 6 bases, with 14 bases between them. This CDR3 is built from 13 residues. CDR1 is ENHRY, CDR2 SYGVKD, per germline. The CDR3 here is CAIATNPGNEQFF. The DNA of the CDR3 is TGTGCCATCGCAACTAACCCGGGCAATGAGCAGTTCTTC.

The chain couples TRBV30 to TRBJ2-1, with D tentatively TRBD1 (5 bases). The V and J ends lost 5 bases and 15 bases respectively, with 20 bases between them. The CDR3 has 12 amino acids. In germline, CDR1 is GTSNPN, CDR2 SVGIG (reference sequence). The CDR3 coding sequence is TGTGCCTGGGCTGGGGCAGCCACACGGCTGTTCTTC. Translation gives CAWAGAATRLFF.

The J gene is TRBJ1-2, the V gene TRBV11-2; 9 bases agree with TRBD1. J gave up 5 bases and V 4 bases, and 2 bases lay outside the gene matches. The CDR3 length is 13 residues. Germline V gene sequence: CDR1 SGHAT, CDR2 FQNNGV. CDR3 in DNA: TGTGCCAGCAGCTCCGGACAGGGGTATGGCTACACCTTC. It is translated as CASSSGQGYGYTF.

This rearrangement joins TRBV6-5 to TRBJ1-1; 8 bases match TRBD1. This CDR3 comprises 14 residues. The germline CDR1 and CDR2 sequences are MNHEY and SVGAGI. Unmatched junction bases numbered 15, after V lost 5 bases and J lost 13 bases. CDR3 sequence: CASSPRLSQGAIFF. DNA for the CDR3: TGTGCCAGCAGTCCCCGGTTAAGCCAGGGGGCGATTTTCTTT.

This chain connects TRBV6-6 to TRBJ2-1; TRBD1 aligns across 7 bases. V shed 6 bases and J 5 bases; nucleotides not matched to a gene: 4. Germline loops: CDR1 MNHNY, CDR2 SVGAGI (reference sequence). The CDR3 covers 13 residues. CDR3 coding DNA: TGTGCCAGCAGAGGGGGCCCTCACAATGAGCAGTTCTTC. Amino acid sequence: CASRGGPHNEQFF.

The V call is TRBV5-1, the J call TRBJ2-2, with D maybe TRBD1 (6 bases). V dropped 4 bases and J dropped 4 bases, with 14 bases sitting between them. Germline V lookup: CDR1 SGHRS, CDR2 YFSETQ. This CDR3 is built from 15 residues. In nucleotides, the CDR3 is TGCGCCAGCAGCGAGAATACAGGGTTCACCGGGGAGCTGTTTTTT. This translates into CASSENTGFTGELFF.

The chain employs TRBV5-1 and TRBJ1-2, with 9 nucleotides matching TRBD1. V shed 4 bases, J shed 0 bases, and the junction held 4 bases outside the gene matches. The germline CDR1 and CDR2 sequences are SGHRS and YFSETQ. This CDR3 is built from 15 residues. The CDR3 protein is CASSVDRGTNYGYTF. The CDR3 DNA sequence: TGCGCCAGCAGCGTCGACAGGGGGACTAACTATGGCTACACCTTC.

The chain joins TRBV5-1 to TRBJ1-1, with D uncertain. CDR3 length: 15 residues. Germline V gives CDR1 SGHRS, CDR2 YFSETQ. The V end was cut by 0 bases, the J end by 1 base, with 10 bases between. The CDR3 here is CASSLAAAQNTEAFF. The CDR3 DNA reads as TGCGCCAGCAGCTTGGCCGCAGCGCAGAACACTGAAGCTTTCTTT.

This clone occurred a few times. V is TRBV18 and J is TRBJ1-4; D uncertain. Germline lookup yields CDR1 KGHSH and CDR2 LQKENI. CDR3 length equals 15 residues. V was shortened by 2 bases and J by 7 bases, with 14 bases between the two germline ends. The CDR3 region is CASSPVSNSGEKLFF. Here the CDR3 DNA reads TGTGCCAGCTCACCAGTCAGTAACAGTGGTGAAAAACTGTTTTTT.

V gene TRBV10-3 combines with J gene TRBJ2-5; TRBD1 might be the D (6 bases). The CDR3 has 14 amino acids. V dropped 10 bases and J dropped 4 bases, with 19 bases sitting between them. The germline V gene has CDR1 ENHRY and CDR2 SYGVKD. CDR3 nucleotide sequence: TGTGCCACGGGCCGGGACATTGGTTTAGAGACCCAGTACTTC. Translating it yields CATGRDIGLETQYF.

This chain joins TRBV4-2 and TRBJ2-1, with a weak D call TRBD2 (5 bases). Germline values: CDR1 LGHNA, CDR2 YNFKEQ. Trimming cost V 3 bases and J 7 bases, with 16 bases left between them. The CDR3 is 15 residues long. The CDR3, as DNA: TGTGCCAGCAGCCATTCGTGGGAGCCGGGAAATGAGCAGTTCTTC. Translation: CASSHSWEPGNEQFF.

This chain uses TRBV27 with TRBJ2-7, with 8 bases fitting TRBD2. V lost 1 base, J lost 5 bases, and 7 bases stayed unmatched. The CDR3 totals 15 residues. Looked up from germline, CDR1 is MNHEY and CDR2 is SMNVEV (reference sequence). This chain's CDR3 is CASSLYGRAFHEQYF. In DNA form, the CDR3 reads TGTGCCAGCAGTTTATACGGGAGGGCCTTCCACGAGCAGTACTTC.

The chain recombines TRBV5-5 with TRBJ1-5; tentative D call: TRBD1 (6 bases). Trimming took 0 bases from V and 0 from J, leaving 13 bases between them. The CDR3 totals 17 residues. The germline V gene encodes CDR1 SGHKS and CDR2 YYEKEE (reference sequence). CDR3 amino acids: CASSLASGVYSNQPQHF. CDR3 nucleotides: TGTGCCAGCAGCTTGGCTTCAGGGGTTTATAGCAATCAGCCCCAGCATTTT.

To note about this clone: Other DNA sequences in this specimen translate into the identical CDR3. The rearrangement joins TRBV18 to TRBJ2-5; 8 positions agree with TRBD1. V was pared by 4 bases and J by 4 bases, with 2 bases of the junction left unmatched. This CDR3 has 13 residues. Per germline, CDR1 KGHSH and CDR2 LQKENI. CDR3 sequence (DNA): TGTGCCAGCTCACTCGGACAGGGAGAGACCCAGTACTTC. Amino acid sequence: CASSLGQGETQYF.

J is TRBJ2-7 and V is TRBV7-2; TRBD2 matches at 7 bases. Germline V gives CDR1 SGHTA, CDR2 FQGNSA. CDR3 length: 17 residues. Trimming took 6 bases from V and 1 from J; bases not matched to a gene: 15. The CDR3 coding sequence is TGTGCCAGCAGTCGAGCCGAGGGAGCGGGACCTTCCTACGAGCAGTACTTC. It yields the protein CASSRAEGAGPSYEQYF.

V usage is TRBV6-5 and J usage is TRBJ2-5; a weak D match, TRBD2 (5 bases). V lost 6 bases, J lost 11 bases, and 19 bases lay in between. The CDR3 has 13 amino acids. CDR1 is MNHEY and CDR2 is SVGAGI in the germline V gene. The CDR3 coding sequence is TGTGCCAGCAGCCCCCAGTTGGCCGGGGAGCAGTACTTC. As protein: CASSPQLAGEQYF.

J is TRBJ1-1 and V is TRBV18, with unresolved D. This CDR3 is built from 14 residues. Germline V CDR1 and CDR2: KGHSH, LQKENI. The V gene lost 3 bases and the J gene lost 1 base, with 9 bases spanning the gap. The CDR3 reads CASSPTVGNTEAFF. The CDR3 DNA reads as TGTGCCAGCTCACCCACGGTCGGGAACACTGAAGCTTTCTTT.

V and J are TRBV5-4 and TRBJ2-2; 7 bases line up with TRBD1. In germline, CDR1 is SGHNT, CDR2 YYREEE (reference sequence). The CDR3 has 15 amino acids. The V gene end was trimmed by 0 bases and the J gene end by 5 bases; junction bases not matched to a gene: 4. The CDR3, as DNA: TGTGCCAGCAGCTTGGCCTTGACAGGGACCGGGGAGCTGTTTTTT. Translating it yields CASSLALTGTGELFF. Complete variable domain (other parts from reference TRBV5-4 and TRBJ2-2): ETGVTQSPTHLIKTRGQQVTLRCSSQSGHNTVSWYQQALGQGPQFIFQYYREEENGRGNFPPRFSGLQFPNYSSELNVNALELDDSALYLCASSLALTGTGELFFGEGSRLTVL.

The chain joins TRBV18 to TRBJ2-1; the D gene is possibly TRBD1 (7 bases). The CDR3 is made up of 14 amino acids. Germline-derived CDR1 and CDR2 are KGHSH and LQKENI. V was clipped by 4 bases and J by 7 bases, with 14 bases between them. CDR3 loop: CASSQDQGGNEQFF. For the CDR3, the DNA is TGTGCCAGCTCACAGGACCAGGGGGGAAATGAGCAGTTCTTC. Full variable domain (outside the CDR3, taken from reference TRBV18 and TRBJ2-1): NAGVMQNPRHLVRRRGQEARLRCSPMKGHSHVYWYRQLPEEGLKFMVYLQKENIIDESGMPKERFSAEFPKEGPSILRIQQVVRGDSAAYFCASSQDQGGNEQFFGPGTRLTVL.

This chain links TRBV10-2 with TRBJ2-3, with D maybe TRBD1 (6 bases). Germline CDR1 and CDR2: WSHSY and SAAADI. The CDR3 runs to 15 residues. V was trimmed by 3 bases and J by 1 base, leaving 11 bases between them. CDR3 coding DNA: TGCGCCAGCAGTGATGCGGCAGGGGGCACAGATACGCAGTATTTT. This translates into CASSDAAGGTDTQYF.

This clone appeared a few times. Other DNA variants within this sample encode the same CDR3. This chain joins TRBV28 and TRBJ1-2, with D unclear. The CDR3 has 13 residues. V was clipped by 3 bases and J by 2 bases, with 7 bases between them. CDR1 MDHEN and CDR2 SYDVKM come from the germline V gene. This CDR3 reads CASSLGGNYGYTF. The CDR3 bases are TGTGCCAGCAGTTTGGGCGGGAACTATGGCTACACCTTC.